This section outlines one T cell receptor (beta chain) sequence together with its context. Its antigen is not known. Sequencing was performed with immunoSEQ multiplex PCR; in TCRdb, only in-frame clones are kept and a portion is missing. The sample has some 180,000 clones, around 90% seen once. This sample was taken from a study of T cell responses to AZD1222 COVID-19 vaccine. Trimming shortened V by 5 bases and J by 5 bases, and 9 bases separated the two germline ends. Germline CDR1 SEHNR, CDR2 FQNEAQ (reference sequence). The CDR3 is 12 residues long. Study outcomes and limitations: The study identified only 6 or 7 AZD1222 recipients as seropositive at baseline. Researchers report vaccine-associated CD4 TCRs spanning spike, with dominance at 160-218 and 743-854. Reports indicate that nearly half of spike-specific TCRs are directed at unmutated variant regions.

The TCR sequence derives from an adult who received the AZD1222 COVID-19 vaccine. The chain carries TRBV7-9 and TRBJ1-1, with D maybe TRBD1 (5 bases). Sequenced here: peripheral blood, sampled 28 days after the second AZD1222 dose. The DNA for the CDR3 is TGTGCCAGCAGCGGACAAGGGACTGAAGCTTTCTTT. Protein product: CASSGQGTEAFF.